These 28 T cell receptor beta chains were all obtained from the same sample, sequenced in a study of regulatory T cells in long-lasting Graves disease. Relying on iRepertoire HTBI primers and Arm-PCR of CDR3 regions, the team built TCR beta libraries. TCRdb itself ran the multiplex PCR reads through MiXCR, one entry per CDR3 protein. Counted here are 400,000 to 450,000 distinct CDR3 sequences, about a quarter occurring once; the ten biggest clones make up 26%. Time point in this sample: persistent/refractory GD, antithyroid drugs over 5 years with positive TRAb. Extracted RNA from PBMCs served as the source of the TCR library. Source: peripheral blood mononuclear cells (PBMCs), taken when the disease was refractory, from a patient treated with antithyroid drugs. Every receptor here comes from a female donor with Graves disease.

The J gene is TRBJ1-1, the V gene TRBV6-1; perhaps TRBD1 as D (6 bases). With 7 bases removed from V and 0 bases from J, the gap between germline ends came to 12 bases. CDR1 is MNHNS, CDR2 SASEGT, per germline. The CDR3 is 14 residues long. The CDR3: CASTQDRMNTEAFF. In DNA form, the CDR3 reads TGTGCCAGCACTCAGGACAGAATGAACACTGAAGCTTTCTTT.

This chain uses TRBV4-2 with TRBJ2-5; either TRBD1 or TRBD2 may supply D (6 bases each). Germline V gene sequence: CDR1 LGHNA, CDR2 YNFKEQ. The CDR3 covers 16 residues. With 0 bases removed from V and 9 bases from J, the gap between germline ends came to 20 bases. Here the CDR3 reads CASSQDSGGGAAAQYF. CDR3 nucleotides: TGTGCCAGCAGCCAAGATTCCGGGGGCGGGGCAGCGGCCCAGTACTTC.

The sample holds a few counts of this clonotype. The chain links TRBV4-3 to TRBJ2-5; 8 nucleotides match TRBD2. There are 18 residues in the CDR3. V was pared by 0 bases and J by 4 bases, with 13 bases of the junction left unmatched. Per germline, CDR1 LGHNA and CDR2 YSLEER. For the CDR3, the DNA is TGCGCCAGCAGCCAAGACAGCGGGGGAACAGGGTTGAGAGAGACCCAGTACTTC. It encodes CASSQDSGGTGLRETQYF.

The chain joins TRBV18 to TRBJ2-5; D remains unclear. The CDR3 totals 13 residues. Germline V gene sequence: CDR1 KGHSH, CDR2 LQKENI. V was clipped by 3 bases and J by 5 bases, with 10 bases between them. CDR3 DNA: TGTGCCAGCTCACCCATAATATCGGAGACCCAGTACTTC. Its translation is CASSPIISETQYF. The entire variable domain, with the rest obtained from reference TRBV18 and TRBJ2-5, is as follows: NAGVMQNPRHLVRRRGQEARLRCSPMKGHSHVYWYRQLPEEGLKFMVYLQKENIIDESGMPKERFSAEFPKEGPSILRIQQVVRGDSAAYFCASSPIISETQYFGPGTRLLVL.

This clonotype was found a few times. Sequence at one end of the junction differs from germline and may be a read error. In nucleotides, the CDR3 is TGTGCTAGCTCACCACCGGGTCAGGGGCCCGGGGAGACCCAGTACTTC. This sequence encodes CASSPPGQGPGETQYF. The chain couples TRBV18 to TRBJ2-5; TRBD1 might be the D (6 bases). Germline values: CDR1 KGHSH, CDR2 LQKENI. CDR3 length: 16 amino acids.

The chain employs TRBV5-1 and TRBJ2-2, with TRBD2 identical over 9 bases. CDR1 and CDR2 from the germline V gene are SGHRS and YFSETQ. The trim removed 7 bases at V and 4 bases at J, leaving 2 bases unmatched. The CDR3 runs 13 residues. This CDR3 reads CASGLASTGELFF. The CDR3 nucleotides are TGCGCCAGCGGACTAGCGTCCACCGGGGAGCTGTTTTTT.

The chain employs TRBV28 and TRBJ2-7, with 8 bases lining up with TRBD1. The CDR3 has 14 residues. Germline V gene data show CDR1 as MDHEN and CDR2 as SYDVKM. After removal of 6 bases from V and 7 bases from J, the junction contained 11 bases not matched to a gene. CDR3 residues: CASSPGTGLFEQYF. The CDR3 bases are TGTGCCAGCAGCCCCGGGACAGGCTTGTTTGAGCAGTACTTC. Full variable domain (missing parts from reference TRBV28 and TRBJ2-7): DVKVTQSSRYLVKRTGEKVFLECVQDMDHENMFWYRQDPGLGLRLIYFSYDVKMKEKGDIPEGYSVSREKKERFSLILESASTNQTSMYLCASSPGTGLFEQYFGPGTRLTVT.

There are a few counts of this clonotype. The chain joins TRBV6-2 or TRBV6-3 to TRBJ1-2; D unclear. Per the germline V gene, CDR1 is MNHEY and CDR2 is SVGEGT. The CDR3 extends over 10 amino acids. V gave up 6 bases and J gave up 3 bases, with 2 bases separating them. The CDR3 spells CASRHYGYTF. The DNA of the CDR3 is TGTGCCAGCAGACACTATGGCTACACCTTC.

The chain combines TRBV6-4 with TRBJ2-5; the match to TRBD2 covers 7 bases. This CDR3 region has 13 residues. Germline lookup yields CDR1 MRHNA and CDR2 SNTAGT. Unmatched junction bases numbered 2, after V lost 2 bases and J lost 5 bases. The CDR3 coding sequence is TGTGCCAGCAGTGACAGGGAGGGGGAGACCCAGTACTTC. Amino acid sequence: CASSDREGETQYF.

The chain couples TRBV2 to TRBJ2-5, with 8 bases aligning to TRBD2. CDR3 length: 15 amino acids. The V and J ends lost 6 bases and 5 bases, in that order; junction bases with no gene match: 11. From germline, CDR1 is SNHLY and CDR2 FYNNEI. CDR3 coding DNA: TGTGCCAGCAGGGGAAGCGGGAGCTGGGGGGAGACCCAGTACTTC. This sequence encodes CASRGSGSWGETQYF.

This clonotype was picked up many times. The chain uses TRBV6-5 and TRBJ2-7; 7 bases are a match to TRBD2. V lost 0 bases to trimming and J lost 0 bases; unmatched junction nucleotides: 2. This CDR3 comprises 15 residues. Germline CDR1 is MNHEY and CDR2 is SVGAGI. CDR3 in DNA: TGTGCCAGCAGTTACTCGACGGGGGGCTCCTACGAGCAGTACTTC. It translates to CASSYSTGGSYEQYF.

V usage is TRBV4-1 and J usage is TRBJ1-1; D is unresolved. This CDR3 comprises 15 residues. V dropped 2 bases and J dropped 0 bases, with 10 bases sitting between them. Germline V gives CDR1 MGHRA, CDR2 YSYEKL. The CDR3 here is CASSQQPGMNTEAFF. The CDR3 DNA reads TGCGCCAGCAGCCAACAGCCGGGTATGAACACTGAAGCTTTCTTT.

This clonotype was picked up a small number of times. J is TRBJ1-6 and V is TRBV5-1; TRBD1 aligns across 7 bases. V was clipped by 1 base and J by 8 bases; unmatched bases: 15. The CDR3 spans 18 residues. CDR1 and CDR2 (germline): SGHRS, YFSETQ. CDR3 in amino acids: CASSLYGLHGTEDSPLHF. The CDR3 bases are TGCGCCAGCAGCTTGTACGGCCTACACGGGACAGAGGATTCACCCCTCCACTTT.

The V gene is TRBV5-1, the J gene TRBJ2-7; 8 positions agree with TRBD2. Trimming cost V 3 bases and J 1 base; bases outside gene matches: 6. CDR3 length: 15 amino acids. CDR1 is SGHRS, CDR2 YFSETQ, per germline. The CDR3 loop reads CASSSRVAGSYEQYF. CDR3 nucleotides: TGCGCCAGCAGCTCCCGGGTAGCGGGGTCCTACGAGCAGTACTTC.

This clonotype was detected many times. This chain links TRBV7-2 with TRBJ2-2, with D uncertain. This CDR3 is 16 amino acids long. The V gene lost 1 base and the J gene lost 0 bases, with 9 bases spanning the gap. Germline CDR1 reads SGHTA; CDR2 reads FQGNSA. This chain's CDR3 is CASSLVGGTNTGELFF. CDR3 in DNA: TGTGCCAGCAGCTTAGTTGGTGGAACGAACACCGGGGAGCTGTTTTTT.

This clonotype has more than one count but fewer than ten. This chain links TRBV5-5 with TRBJ1-1; D remains ambiguous. This CDR3 is built from 16 residues. The V end was cut by 4 bases, the J end by 0 bases, with 16 bases between. CDR1 is SGHKS and CDR2 is YYEKEE in the germline V gene (reference sequence). The CDR3 spells CASSHKQRVMNTEAFF. In DNA, the CDR3 is TGTGCCAGCAGCCATAAACAGAGGGTCATGAACACTGAAGCTTTCTTT.

This clonotype has a handful of counts. This rearrangement joins TRBV18 to TRBJ1-1, with a possible D match to TRBD1 (5 bases). V was pared by 0 bases and J by 3 bases, with 14 bases between. The CDR3 is 16 residues long. Looked up from germline, CDR1 is KGHSH and CDR2 is LQKENI. CDR3 bases: TGTGCCAGCTCACCACCGAATGCAGGGAGGGACACTGAAGCTTTCTTT. Translated, it gives CASSPPNAGRDTEAFF.

This clonotype was detected a few times. The gene calls are TRBV7-9 and TRBJ2-4; TRBD2 agrees at 8 bases. The germline gives CDR1 SEHNR, CDR2 FQNEAQ (reference sequence). Trimming cost V 3 bases and J 7 bases; bases outside gene matches: 5. The CDR3 runs to 14 residues. The CDR3 region has the DNA TGTGCCAGCAGCTTCAGCGGGGGAGGGAACATTCAGTACTTC. Translating gives CASSFSGGGNIQYF.

The table lists this clonotype with a few counts. The genes are TRBV5-6 and TRBJ2-7; 9 bases fit TRBD1. Germline CDR1 and CDR2: SGHDT and YYEEEE. The CDR3 runs to 15 residues. After removal of 4 bases from V and 3 bases from J, the junction contained 8 bases not matched to a gene. The DNA for the CDR3 is TGTGCCAGCAGCCTGGACAGGGGAATCTTCTACGAGCAGTACTTC. Amino acids: CASSLDRGIFYEQYF.

The chain joins TRBV6-1 to TRBJ2-7, with TRBD2 identical over 9 bases. Germline V gene sequence: CDR1 MNHNS, CDR2 SASEGT. With 4 bases clipped from V and 2 bases from J, the junction kept 6 bases outside the gene matches. The CDR3 extends over 15 amino acids. This CDR3 reads CASSGLTSGTYEQYF. The CDR3 region has the DNA TGTGCCAGCAGTGGATTGACTAGCGGAACCTACGAGCAGTACTTC.

This clonotype has more than one count but fewer than ten. The rearrangement joins TRBV6-1 to TRBJ1-5, with TRBD1 matching over 9 bases. V lost 6 bases to trimming and J lost 4 bases; unmatched junction nucleotides: 4. The CDR3 has 14 amino acids. CDR1 and CDR2 from the germline V gene are MNHNS and SASEGT. For the CDR3, the DNA is TGTGCCAGCAGAATGACAGGGGGGAATCAGCCCCAGCATTTT. It codes for CASRMTGGNQPQHF.

In this sample, this clonotype turned up many times. CDR3 nucleotides: TGTGCCAGCAGCCGGCAAGCGGGGAAATCCTACGAGCAGTACTTC. Translation: CASSRQAGKSYEQYF. The V gene is TRBV7-2, the J gene TRBJ2-7, with 7 nucleotides matching TRBD2. Germline CDR1 SGHTA, CDR2 FQGNSA. The J segment lost 1 base and the V segment lost 5 bases, leaving 8 bases of the junction unmatched. The CDR3 spans 15 residues. Filled out from reference TRBV7-2 and TRBJ2-7, the complete variable domain reads GAGVSQSPSNKVTEKGKDVELRCDPISGHTALYWYRQSLGQGLEFLIYFQGNSAPDKSGLPSDRFSAERTGGSVSTLTIQRTQQEDSAVYLCASSRQAGKSYEQYFGPGTRLTVT.

The V call is TRBV10-3, the J call TRBJ1-6; D not certain. From germline, CDR1 is ENHRY and CDR2 SYGVKD. This CDR3 has 12 residues. Trimming took off 6 bases at V and 6 bases at J, with 6 bases between the two ends. The CDR3 sequence: CAIRALNSPLHF. As DNA, the CDR3 is TGTGCCATCAGGGCCCTTAATTCACCCCTCCACTTT.

Many counts were recorded for this clonotype. This chain links TRBV2 with TRBJ1-1; a possible D gene is TRBD1 (6 bases). Germline CDR1 and CDR2: SNHLY and FYNNEI. V lost 6 bases to trimming and J lost 3 bases, with 17 bases between them. The CDR3 is made up of 15 amino acids. Here the CDR3 reads CASSSAVTGYTEAFF. CDR3 DNA: TGTGCCAGCAGCAGCGCAGTAACAGGGTACACTGAAGCTTTCTTT. Based on the CDR3 plus reference TRBV2 and TRBJ1-1, the full variable domain is EPEVTQTPSHQVTQMGQEVILRCVPISNHLYFYWYRQILGQKVEFLVSFYNNEISEKSEIFDDQFSVERPDGSNFTLKIRSTKLEDSAMYFCASSSAVTGYTEAFFGQGTRLTVV.

This clonotype has just a few counts. The J gene is TRBJ1-6, the V gene TRBV7-9; D not certain. With 5 bases removed from V and 11 bases from J, the gap between germline ends came to 10 bases. Germline lookup yields CDR1 SEHNR and CDR2 FQNEAQ (reference sequence). This CDR3 spans 12 amino acids. CDR3 bases: TGTGCCAGCAGCCTCACCTTCACACCCCTCCACTTT. It translates to CASSLTFTPLHF.

This clonotype has more than one count but fewer than ten. Mismatch with germline at one junction end may stem from a read error. The chain has TRBV7-7 and TRBJ2-2; TRBD1 or TRBD2 may be the D gene (8 bases each). The CDR3 runs to 15 residues. Germline values: CDR1 SSHAT, CDR2 FNYEAQ (reference sequence). As DNA, the CDR3 is TGTGCTAGCAGCTTAGCGGGGACAGGATCCGGGGAGCTGTTTTTT. This codes for CASSLAGTGSGELFF.

The rearrangement joins TRBV18 to TRBJ1-4, with a possible D match to TRBD1 (5 bases). The CDR3 consists of 15 residues. Per germline, CDR1 KGHSH and CDR2 LQKENI. V was trimmed by 1 base and J by 6 bases, leaving 12 bases between them. The CDR3 spells CASSPRAGMDEKLFF. The CDR3, as DNA: TGTGCCAGCTCACCACGGGCAGGGATGGATGAAAAACTGTTTTTT.

Of note for this clonotype: A much larger clone is a single base away; this may be a read error. The chain carries TRBV6-9 and TRBJ2-7; no definite D call. There are 14 residues in the CDR3. Per germline, CDR1 MNHGY and CDR2 SVAAGI. The DNA for the CDR3 is TGTGCCAGCAGTTATGTGACACCACCCTACGAGCATTACTTC. This encodes CASSYVTPPYEHYF.